The rows below give T cell receptor beta chains drawn from one sample of a study of T cells in Graves' hyperthyroidism and ophthalmopathy. TCRdb independently ran MiXCR on the multiplex PCR reads; one entry per CDR3 protein. The table records more than 500,000 distinct CDR3 sequences, about 16% of them present only once. Sequences were obtained from blood. Receptor source: a woman in her twenties or thirties with Graves' ophthalmopathy. Both conserved end residues are part of each CDR3. Fields, in order: clone size, V gene, D gene, J gene, CDR3 protein, CDR3 DNA. The D gene is left open where the match is weak. Clone size is given for some rows only: seen once, a few or many times, or a class if the clone is expanded.

>many|TRBV18|NA|TRBJ2-5
CASSPSETQYF
TGTGCCAGCTCACCCAGCGAGACCCAGTACTTC
>many|TRBV3-1|NA|TRBJ2-1
CASSQDWGVNEQFF
TGTGCCAGCAGCCAAGATTGGGGGGTCAATGAGCAGTTCTTC
>many|TRBV29-1|NA|TRBJ2-7
CSVEDRASPYEQYF
TGCAGCGTTGAAGACCGGGCCTCACCCTACGAGCAGTACTTC
>many|TRBV15|TRBD1|TRBJ2-3
CATSRDRGGPDTQYF
TGTGCCACCAGCAGAGATCGAGGGGGCCCAGATACGCAGTATTTT
>NA|TRBV30|NA|TRBJ2-2
CAWSVGVTGELFF
TGTGCCTGGAGTGTGGGGGTTACCGGGGAGCTGTTTTTT
>many|TRBV7-9|NA|TRBJ2-7
CASSLVRGRSYEQYF
TGTGCCAGCAGCTTAGTTCGCGGCCGCTCCTACGAGCAGTACTTC
>many|TRBV5-1|TRBD1|TRBJ2-4
CASSTGQGNIQYF
TGCGCCAGCAGCACCGGACAGGGAAACATTCAGTACTTC
>NA|TRBV5-4|TRBD1|TRBJ1-2
CASSPGQGGLSYGYTF
TGTGCCAGCAGCCCGGGACAGGGGGGACTTAGCTATGGCTACACCTTC
>NA|TRBV19|TRBD2|TRBJ2-7
CASSSSGGPYEQYF
TGTGCCAGTAGTTCTAGCGGGGGTCCCTACGAGCAGTACTTC
>many|TRBV18|NA|TRBJ2-2
CASSPSRKSTGELFF
TGTGCCAGCTCACCTAGTCGCAAATCCACCGGGGAGCTGTTTTTT
>many|TRBV28|NA|TRBJ1-6
CASIDGGAYSPLHF
TGTGCCAGCATCGATGGGGGGGCGTATTCACCCCTCCACTTT
>few|TRBV28|TRBD2|TRBJ2-1
CASSDSGLANYNEQFF
TGTGCCAGCAGTGACTCGGGACTAGCGAACTACAATGAGCAGTTCTTC
>many|TRBV20-1|NA|TRBJ2-7
CSARDPLTGSGSYEQYF
TGCAGTGCTAGAGATCCCCTAACAGGGTCCGGATCCTACGAGCAGTACTTC
>many|TRBV7-2|TRBD1|TRBJ1-1
CASSLAGQGGTEAFF
TGTGCCAGCAGCTTAGCGGGACAGGGTGGCACTGAAGCTTTCTTT
>NA|TRBV12-3/TRBV12-4|NA|TRBJ2-1
CASSWGGYNEQFF
TGTGCCAGCAGTTGGGGCGGCTACAATGAGCAGTTCTTC
>NA|TRBV12-3/TRBV12-4|NA|TRBJ1-4
CAIKGVKEKLFF
TGTGCCATTAAGGGCGTAAAGGAAAAACTGTTTTTT
>NA|TRBV29-1|NA|TRBJ2-2
CSAWGDDGELFF
TGCAGCGCCTGGGGGGACGACGGGGAGCTGTTTTTT
>NA|TRBV29-1|NA|TRBJ2-5
CSVAGLGTQYF
TGCAGCGTTGCCGGGTTAGGAACCCAGTACTTC
>NA|TRBV6-2/TRBV6-3|TRBD1|TRBJ1-1
CASSRLQGATAEAFF
TGTGCCAGCAGTAGACTACAGGGGGCAACGGCTGAAGCTTTCTTT
>many|TRBV12-3/TRBV12-4|TRBD1|TRBJ2-5
CASSAGQAQETQYF
TGTGCCAGCAGTGCGGGACAGGCCCAAGAGACCCAGTACTTC
>many|TRBV28|TRBD2|TRBJ2-2
CASKTRTSPYTGELFF
TGTGCCAGCAAAACTCGGACTAGCCCCTACACCGGGGAGCTGTTTTTT
>many|TRBV11-1|NA|TRBJ2-7
CASSLKEGTGSYEQYF
TGTGCCAGCAGCTTAAAGGAGGGGACGGGCTCCTACGAGCAGTACTTC
>NA|TRBV12-3/TRBV12-4|NA|TRBJ1-2
CASSGSNTGNHYGYTF
TGTGCCAGCAGTGGATCCAATACAGGGAATCACTATGGCTACACCTTC
>many|TRBV29-1|NA|TRBJ2-1
CSVDLGQYNEQFF
TGCAGCGTTGACTTAGGTCAGTACAATGAGCAGTTCTTC
>many|TRBV2|TRBD1|TRBJ1-6
CASSVRGRDNSPLHF
TGTGCCAGCAGTGTCAGGGGGCGAGATAATTCACCCCTCCACTTT
>few|TRBV14|NA|TRBJ2-1
CASSQVAGSSYNEQFF
TGTGCCAGCAGCCAAGTTGCGGGGAGCTCCTACAATGAGCAGTTCTTC
>NA|TRBV14|NA|TRBJ2-1
CASSQGSGYLNEQFF
TGTGCCAGCAGCCAAGGGAGCGGGTATTTGAATGAGCAGTTCTTC
>many|TRBV24-1|NA|TRBJ2-3
CATSGVGDIFTDTQYF
TGTGCCACCAGTGGAGTTGGGGACATATTCACAGATACGCAGTATTTT
>NA|TRBV5-6|TRBD1|TRBJ2-1
CASSAPDREVNEQFF
TGTGCCAGCAGCGCGCCGGACAGGGAGGTAAATGAGCAGTTCTTC
>many|TRBV5-1|NA|TRBJ2-7
CASSSPDSYEQYF
TGCGCCAGCAGCTCCCCAGACTCTTACGAGCAGTACTTC
>few|TRBV18|NA|TRBJ2-3
CASSRRLAMKATDTQYF
TGTGCCAGCTCACGCCGTCTAGCAATGAAAGCCACAGATACGCAGTATTTT
>many|TRBV20-1|TRBD2|TRBJ2-1
CSAMGLAFYNEQFF
TGCAGTGCTATGGGACTAGCGTTTTACAATGAGCAGTTCTTC
>NA|TRBV27|TRBD2|TRBJ2-1
CASSPRRGPVVSGRSFF
TGTGCCAGCAGTCCCCGACGGGGACCGGTTGTTAGCGGGAGGTCGTTCTTC
>few|TRBV14|NA|TRBJ2-2
CASSQAYPSRELFF
TGTGCCAGCAGCCAAGCTTATCCTAGCAGGGAGCTGTTTTTT
>NA|TRBV29-1|NA|TRBJ1-1
CSGGGTEAFF
TGCAGCGGGGGGGGCACTGAAGCTTTCTTT
>NA|TRBV12-3/TRBV12-4|TRBD1|TRBJ2-3
CASSLDWDRGIDTQYF
TGTGCCAGCAGTTTAGATTGGGACAGAGGTATCGATACGCAGTATTTT
>many|TRBV2|NA|TRBJ2-5
CASSTRAWEETQYF
TGTGCCAGTTCTACCCGGGCCTGGGAAGAGACCCAGTACTTC
>NA|TRBV4-1|TRBD2|TRBJ2-1
CASSQERTSGRSDEQFF
TGCGCCAGCAGCCAAGAGAGGACTAGCGGGAGGAGCGATGAGCAGTTCTTC
>many|TRBV11-2|NA|TRBJ1-1
CASSLDVQNTEAFF
TGTGCCAGCAGCTTGGACGTACAGAACACTGAAGCTTTCTTT
>few|TRBV20-1|TRBD2|TRBJ2-7
CSAHLTGTTGYEQYF
TGCAGTGCTCACTTGACCGGGACTACCGGATACGAGCAGTACTTC
>many|TRBV6-2/TRBV6-3|NA|TRBJ2-5
CASRHLDIGSQETQYF
TGTGCCAGCAGGCATCTGGACATAGGTAGCCAAGAGACCCAGTACTTC
>NA|TRBV5-4|NA|TRBJ2-1
CASSPRPSTLNNEQFF
TGTGCCAGCAGCCCTCGGCCCTCTACACTAAACAATGAGCAGTTCTTC